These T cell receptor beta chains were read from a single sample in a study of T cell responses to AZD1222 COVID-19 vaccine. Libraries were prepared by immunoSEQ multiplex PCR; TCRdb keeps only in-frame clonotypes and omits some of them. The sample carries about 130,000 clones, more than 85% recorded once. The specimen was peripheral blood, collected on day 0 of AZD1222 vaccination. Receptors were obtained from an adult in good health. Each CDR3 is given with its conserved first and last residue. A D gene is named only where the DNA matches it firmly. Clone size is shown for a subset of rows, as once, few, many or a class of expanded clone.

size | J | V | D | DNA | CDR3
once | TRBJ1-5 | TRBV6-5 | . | TGTGCCAGCAGCCAGCGGGGGGGCCATCAGCCCCAGCATTTT | CASSQRGGHQPQHF
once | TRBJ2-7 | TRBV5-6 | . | TGTGCCAGCAGCGAATCAAACTACGAGCAGTACTTC | CASSESNYEQYF
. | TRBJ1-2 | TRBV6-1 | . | TGTGCCAGCAGTGAAGGTCCAGGGGTAGTCTATGGCTACACCTTC | CASSEGPGVVYGYTF
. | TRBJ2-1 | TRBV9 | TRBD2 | TGTGCCAGCAGCCTGCAGGGGACTAGCGGGTCCAATGAGCAGTTCTTC | CASSLQGTSGSNEQFF
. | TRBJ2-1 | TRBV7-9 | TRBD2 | TGTGCCAGCAGCAAACTAGCGGGAGGTCGGAATGAGCAGTTCTTC | CASSKLAGGRNEQFF
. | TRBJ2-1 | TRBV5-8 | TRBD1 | TGTGCCAGCAGCCAAACCGGGACAGGGAGATACAATGAGCAGTTCTTC | CASSQTGTGRYNEQFF
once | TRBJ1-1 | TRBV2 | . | TGTGCCAGCAGTGGGAACGGGCAGAACACTGAAGCTTTCTTT | CASSGNGQNTEAFF
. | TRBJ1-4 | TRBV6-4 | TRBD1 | TGTGCCAGCAGTCAGGACAGGCGCGGGGAAAAACTGTTTTTT | CASSQDRRGEKLFF
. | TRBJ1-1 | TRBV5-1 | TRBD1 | TGCGCCAGCAGCCCCGAGGGACAGGCGGGTCGAGCTTTCTTT | CASSPEGQAGRAFF
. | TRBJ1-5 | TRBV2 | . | TGTGCCAGCAGTGTGACGAATAGCAATCAGCCCCAGCATTTT | CASSVTNSNQPQHF
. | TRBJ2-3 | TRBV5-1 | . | TGCGCCAGCAGCTTAGCAGGGGGGGATACGCAGTATTTT | CASSLAGGDTQYF
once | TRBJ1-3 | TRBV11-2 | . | TGTGCCAGCAGCTTAGTACCCATATACTCTGGAAACACCATATATTTT | CASSLVPIYSGNTIYF
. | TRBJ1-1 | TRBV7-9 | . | TGTGCCAGCAGCCCCTCTGAAGCGCGCACTGAAGCTTTCTTT | CASSPSEARTEAFF
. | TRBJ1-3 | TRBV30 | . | TGTGCCTGGGAGAGAGGAAACACCATATATTTT | CAWERGNTIYF
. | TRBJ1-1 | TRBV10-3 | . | TGTGCCATCAGTGAGGGGGGTATTACTGAAGCTTTCTTT | CAISEGGITEAFF
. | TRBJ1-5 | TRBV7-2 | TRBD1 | TGTGCCAGCAGCTGGCGACAGGGACTGAATCAGCCCCAGCATTTT | CASSWRQGLNQPQHF
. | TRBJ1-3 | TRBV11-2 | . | TGTGCCAGCAGCTTAGATGTAGGGAGCTCTGGAAACACCATATATTTT | CASSLDVGSSGNTIYF
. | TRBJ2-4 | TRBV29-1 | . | TGCAGCTACATGGGGGTAGCCAAAAACATTCAGTACTTC | CSYMGVAKNIQYF
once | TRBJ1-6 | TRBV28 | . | TGTGCCAGCAGTTTATATGGCAGGGGCCTTTCACCCCTCCACTTT | CASSLYGRGLSPLHF
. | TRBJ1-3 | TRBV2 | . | TGTGCCAGCGGGGAGGCTGGAAACACCATATATTTT | CASGEAGNTIYF
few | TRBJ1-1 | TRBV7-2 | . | TGTGCCAGCAGCTTATGGTCCAACACTGAAGCTTTCTTT | CASSLWSNTEAFF
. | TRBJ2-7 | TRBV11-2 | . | TGTGCCAGCAGCCACCCATCAGGGTCCGGGGAGCAGTACTTC | CASSHPSGSGEQYF
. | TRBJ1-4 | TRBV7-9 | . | TGTGCCAGCAGCCGCGACAGTCGCGGAGAAAAACTGTTTTTT | CASSRDSRGEKLFF
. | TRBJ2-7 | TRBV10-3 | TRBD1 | TGTGCCATCTGGGACAGTACCTCAGACGAGCAGTACTTC | CAIWDSTSDEQYF
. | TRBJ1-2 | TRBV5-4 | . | TGTGCCACCTATCTTCAGGGGACTTCTGGCTACACCTTC | CATYLQGTSGYTF
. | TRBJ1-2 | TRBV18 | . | TGTGCCAGCTCACCACAGGGAATGGAGGGCTACACCTTC | CASSPQGMEGYTF
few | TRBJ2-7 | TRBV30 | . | TGTGCCTGGGACAGGACCTCCTACGAGCAGTACTTC | CAWDRTSYEQYF
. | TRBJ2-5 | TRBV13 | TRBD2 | TGTGCCAGCAGCTCTACCACGAGGTATAGCGGGAGCGTGTTGGGAGAGACCCAGTACTTC | CASSSTTRYSGSVLGETQYF
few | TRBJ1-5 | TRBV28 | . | TGTGCCAGCACGGGGGGGCTGGAGCCCCAGCATTTT | CASTGGLEPQHF
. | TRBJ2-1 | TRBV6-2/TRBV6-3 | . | TGTGCCAGCAGTTACAGGGGACTGTTAAAGAATGAGCAGTTCTTC | CASSYRGLLKNEQFF
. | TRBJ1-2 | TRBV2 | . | TGTGCCAGACCGGGCCGATCTATTCCTAACTATGGCTACACCTTC | CARPGRSIPNYGYTF
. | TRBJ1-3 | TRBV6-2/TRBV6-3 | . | TGTGCCAGCAGTTACGGGGGCACCTCTGGAAACACCATATATTTT | CASSYGGTSGNTIYF
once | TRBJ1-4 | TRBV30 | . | TGTGCCTGGAGTGGTGCGCGGGGTTTCGGTGAAAAACTGTTTTTT | CAWSGARGFGEKLFF
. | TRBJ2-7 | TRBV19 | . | TGTGCCAGTAGTATAGACGGGACTGCTACCTACGAGCAGTACTTC | CASSIDGTATYEQYF
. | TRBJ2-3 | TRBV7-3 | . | TGTGCCAGCAGCTTATACGGGGACAAGGATACGCAGTATTTT | CASSLYGDKDTQYF
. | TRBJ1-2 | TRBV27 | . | TGTGCCAGCAGGGTCCCATCACAGGGAAACTATGGCTACACCTTC | CASRVPSQGNYGYTF
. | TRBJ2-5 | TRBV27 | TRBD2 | TGTGCCAGCAGTTTATCGGGCACTAGCGGGGAAGAGACCCAGTACTTC | CASSLSGTSGEETQYF
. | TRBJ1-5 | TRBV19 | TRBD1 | TGTGCCAGTAGTGTAGTCAGGGGGCTGGGAGATCAGCCCCAGCATTTT | CASSVVRGLGDQPQHF
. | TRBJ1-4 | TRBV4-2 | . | TGTGCCAGCAGCCAAGGCCCCGGAAAACTGTTTTTT | CASSQGPGKLFF
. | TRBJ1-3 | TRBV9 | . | TGTGCCAGCAGCCCTCGACAGGAGCTCTCTGGAAACACCATATATTTT | CASSPRQELSGNTIYF
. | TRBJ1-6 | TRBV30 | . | TGTGCCTGGGGAGGGGGGGCCTCCAATTCACCCCTCCACTTT | CAWGGGASNSPLHF
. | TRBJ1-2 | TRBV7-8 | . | TGTGCCAGCAGCTTGTCGGACAAGTTCTATGGCTACACCTTC | CASSLSDKFYGYTF
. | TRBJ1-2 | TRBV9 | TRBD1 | TGTGCCAGCAGAGGACAGGGAGCGTCCACCTTC | CASRGQGASTF
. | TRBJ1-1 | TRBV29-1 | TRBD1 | TGCAGCGTCGGGACAGCGAACACTGAAGCTTTCTTT | CSVGTANTEAFF
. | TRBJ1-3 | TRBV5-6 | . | TGTGCCAGCAGCCGCGATATCTCTGGAAACACCATATATTTT | CASSRDISGNTIYF
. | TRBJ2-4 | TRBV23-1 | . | TGCGCCAGCAGTCAGGGAGAGGACATTCAGTACTTC | CASSQGEDIQYF